This T cell receptor beta chain was sequenced during a study of shared clonotypes between healthy human individuals. About the research overall: CD4 naive and memory got three plates each, CD8 naive two, CD8 memory one. Whole-study results and caveats: It was the non-shared clonotypes that had lower generation probabilities than clonotypes shared by all four donors. Large sequencing depth failed to make sorted-subset sequencing complete, rarefaction showed. Richness estimates generally favored naive over memory subsets.

As concerns this clone: The antigen remains undetermined.

Generated by immunoSEQ multiplex PCR, the TCRdb table keeps only in-frame clones and is missing some. Counted here are 640,000 or so clones, about three quarters occurring once; the ten biggest clones make up less than 2%. The clonotype comes from a woman aged 25 to 39 in good health. Sequenced: memory CD4+ T cells sorted from blood. Subset given: CD45RA-negative fraction.

DNA of the CDR3: TGTGCCAGCAGCCGTCAGGTCCGCAATGAGCAGTTCTTC. Translating gives CASSRQVRNEQFF. The rearrangement links TRBV7-9 to TRBJ2-1; D gene unclear. In germline, CDR1 is SEHNR, CDR2 FQNEAQ (reference sequence). The CDR3 is 13 amino acids. Trimming removed 5 bases from V and 6 bases from J, with 11 bases in between.